The clone carrying this T cell receptor (beta chain) has just a few counts. Its antigen remains unknown. The data derive from a study of regulatory T cells in long-lasting Graves disease. Study-level points and caveats: TRBV28, TRBJ1-2 and TRBJ2-5 were favored in persistent disease.

Germline V CDR1 and CDR2: MDHEN, SYDVKM. V shed 5 bases, J shed 0 bases, and the junction held 7 bases outside the gene matches. The CDR3 covers 16 residues. Sample time point: persistent/refractory GD, antithyroid drugs over 5 years with positive TRAb. With RNA extracted from PBMCs as input, the TCR library was made. Graves' disease was diagnosed by American Thyroid Association guidelines. With EDTA tubes as the receptacles, about 9 milliliters of peripheral blood were drawn. CDR3 regions were amplified by Arm-PCR using iRepertoire HTBI primers to build TCR beta libraries. TCRdb re-analysed the multiplex PCR reads in MiXCR, keeping a single row per CDR3 protein. The sample contains fewer than 550,000 distinct CDR3 sequences, roughly 21% of which appear only once.

This clonotype was sampled from a female donor with Graves disease. The starting material was peripheral blood mononuclear cells (PBMCs), obtained when the disease was refractory, from a patient treated with antithyroid drugs. This chain joins TRBV28 and TRBJ2-5; 9 bases map to TRBD2. This CDR3 is CASSPSRLADQETQYF. The CDR3 nucleotides read TGTGCCAGCAGTCCGAGCCGACTAGCGGACCAAGAGACCCAGTACTTC.